Presented here are 25 T cell receptor beta chains from one specimen sequenced in a study of T cells in Graves' hyperthyroidism and ophthalmopathy. Researchers took RNA transcripts and amplified the TCR beta CDR3 regions from them. First-round RT-PCR of the TCR CDR3 relied on the HTBI primer set. One entry per CDR3 protein results from TCRdb running MiXCR on the multiplex PCR reads. Among 600,000 to 650,000 distinct CDR3 sequences, about 17% were seen once, and the ten largest hold 3.8%. The sample comprised blood. These receptors came from a woman aged 25 to 45 with Graves' hyperthyroidism.

This clonotype was recorded many times. The gene calls are TRBV20-1 and TRBJ2-7, with 8 nucleotides matching TRBD1. J gave up 2 bases and V 0 bases, and 6 bases lay outside the gene matches. From germline, CDR1 is DFQATT and CDR2 SNEGSKA (reference sequence). This CDR3 comprises 15 residues. CDR3 loop: CSARELQGATYEQYF. The CDR3 DNA reads as TGCAGTGCTAGAGAGTTGCAGGGGGCCACCTACGAGCAGTACTTC.

In this sample, this clonotype turned up a few times. This chain uses TRBV29-1 with TRBJ2-1, with 11 positions matching TRBD2. Germline loops: CDR1 SQVTM, CDR2 ANQGSEA. V lost 7 bases, J lost 7 bases, and 9 bases stayed unmatched. This CDR3 region has 14 residues. DNA for the CDR3: TGCAGCGCTCCCCTTTTAGCGGGGGGGAATGAGCAGTTCTTC. Encoded protein: CSAPLLAGGNEQFF.

Many counts were recorded for this clonotype. CDR3 loop: CASRGGTGLNQPQHF. DNA of the CDR3: TGTGCCAGCAGGGGGGGCACCGGACTCAATCAGCCCCAGCATTTT. The gene calls are TRBV2 and TRBJ1-5; possibly TRBD1 for D (6 bases). Trimming took off 6 bases at V and 3 bases at J, with 15 bases between the two ends. This CDR3 contains 15 residues. Per the germline V gene, CDR1 is SNHLY and CDR2 is FYNNEI.

This clonotype was observed many times. The genes are TRBV11-1 and TRBJ2-7, with D maybe TRBD2 (6 bases). Germline-derived CDR1 and CDR2 are SGHAT and FQDESV (reference sequence). Trimming took off 5 bases at V and 1 base at J, with 15 bases between the two ends. The CDR3 is made up of 15 amino acids. The CDR3 is CASSLTSWVSYEQYF. DNA of the CDR3: TGTGCCAGCAGCCTGACTAGTTGGGTTTCCTACGAGCAGTACTTC.

There are a few counts of this clonotype. This rearrangement joins TRBV20-1 to TRBJ2-7; 10 bases match TRBD2. This CDR3 contains 15 residues. Looked up from germline, CDR1 is DFQATT and CDR2 is SNEGSKA (reference sequence). The trim removed 7 bases at V and 5 bases at J, leaving 14 bases unmatched. For the CDR3, the DNA is TGCAGTGTTCACCCCCCTAGCGGGAGTATGGACGAGCAGTACTTC. It is translated as CSVHPPSGSMDEQYF.

This clonotype was counted only a few times. This chain uses TRBV27 with TRBJ2-6, with D unclear. This CDR3 has 13 residues. CDR1 and CDR2 (germline): MNHEY, SMNVEV (reference sequence). Trimming shortened V by 3 bases and J by 3 bases, and 3 bases separated the two germline ends. For the CDR3, the DNA is TGTGCCAGCAGTTTTATTGGGGCCAACGTCCTGACTTTC. It specifies CASSFIGANVLTF. Full variable domain (remainder filled in from reference TRBV27 and TRBJ2-6): EAQVTQNPRYLITVTGKKLTVTCSQNMNHEYMSWYRQDPGLGLRQIYYSMNVEVTDKGDVPEGYKVSRKEKRNFPLILESPSPNQTSLYFCASSFIGANVLTFGAGSRLTVL.

V gene TRBV5-5 combines with J gene TRBJ2-5, with D maybe TRBD1 (5 bases). The CDR3 is made up of 17 amino acids. Trimming left V 0 bases short and J 1 base short, with 16 bases between. Germline values: CDR1 SGHKS, CDR2 YYEKEE (reference sequence). For the CDR3, the DNA is TGTGCCAGCAGCTTGGGCTCAGGGTACCATCTCCAAGAGACCCAGTACTTC. Protein product: CASSLGSGYHLQETQYF.

The V call is TRBV4-3, the J call TRBJ1-2; no reliable D call. Germline V gives CDR1 LGHNA, CDR2 YSLEER. This CDR3 is built from 14 residues. Between the trimmed V and J ends, which lost 0 bases and 1 base, there was a span of 6 bases. The CDR3 is CASSQDGINYGYTF. CDR3 nucleotide sequence: TGCGCCAGCAGCCAAGATGGGATTAACTATGGCTACACCTTC.

In its sample, this clonotype was seen a few times. The rearrangement links TRBV19 to TRBJ1-4; D unresolved. With 10 bases removed from V and 4 bases from J, the gap between germline ends came to 10 bases. Germline CDR1 LNHDA, CDR2 SQIVND (reference sequence). This CDR3 contains 12 residues. The CDR3 reads CATRRFNEKLFF. The CDR3 DNA follows: TGTGCCACAAGACGGTTTAATGAAAAACTGTTTTTT.

In regard to this clonotype: Since a much larger clone is just one base distant, this may be a read error. The chain recombines TRBV12-3 or TRBV12-4 with TRBJ1-2; the D gene is possibly TRBD1 (5 bases). This CDR3 has 12 residues. V was pared by 6 bases and J by 5 bases, with 10 bases between. CDR3 in amino acids: CASSHQGYGYTF. For the CDR3, the DNA is TGTGCCAGCAGCCATCAGGGATATGGCTACACCTTC.

This clonotype was seen at least ten times. V gene TRBV7-9 combines with J gene TRBJ2-1; 8 bases are a match to TRBD2. The germline V gene encodes CDR1 SEHNR and CDR2 FQNEAQ (reference sequence). The CDR3 loop spans 15 amino acids. V lost 4 bases and J lost 3; bases outside the gene matches: 5. The CDR3 DNA follows: TGTGCCAGCAGCTACATACTAGCGGTCTACAATGAGCAGTTCTTC. Encoded protein: CASSYILAVYNEQFF.

This clonotype has a count of ten or more. The chain combines TRBV18 with TRBJ1-2; D is perhaps TRBD1 (5 bases). CDR1 KGHSH and CDR2 LQKENI come from the germline V gene. The ends were cut back, 2 bases at V and 5 bases at J, with 12 bases in the middle. This CDR3 is built from 14 residues. The chain's CDR3 is CASSPTGTEYGYTF. The DNA of the CDR3 is TGTGCCAGCTCACCAACTGGGACGGAATATGGCTACACCTTC.

This clonotype occurred many times. The chain combines TRBV2 with TRBJ2-4; D may be TRBD1 or TRBD2 (6 bases each). Germline V gene data show CDR1 as SNHLY and CDR2 as FYNNEI. Trimming took off 5 bases at V and 1 base at J, with 12 bases between the two ends. The CDR3 extends over 15 amino acids. CDR3 DNA sequence: TGTGCCAGCAGTTTCGGGGGCGCGGCCAAAAACATTCAGTACTTC. Translating gives CASSFGGAAKNIQYF.

This clonotype was seen many times. The chain joins TRBV27 to TRBJ2-2; perhaps D is TRBD1 or TRBD2 (5 bases each). Germline CDR1 is MNHEY and CDR2 is SMNVEV (reference sequence). Trimming left V 6 bases short and J 4 bases short, with 9 bases between. CDR3 length equals 13 residues. The CDR3 reads CASSRAGTGELFF. The CDR3 nucleotides read TGTGCCAGCAGCAGGGCGGGCACCGGGGAGCTGTTTTTT.

This clonotype has a count of ten or more. This chain links TRBV12-3 or TRBV12-4 with TRBJ1-5; D uncertain. This CDR3 is built from 15 residues. With 5 bases removed from V and 6 bases from J, the gap between germline ends came to 17 bases. The CDR3 sequence is CASSPEWADLQPQHF. CDR3 in DNA: TGTGCCAGCAGTCCCGAGTGGGCAGATCTTCAGCCCCAGCATTTT.

This clonotype was recorded at least ten times. CDR3 nucleotide sequence: TGTGCCAGCTCACCCAGACAGGGGGAAGTTTACGAGCAGTACTTC. Its translation: CASSPRQGEVYEQYF. This chain joins TRBV18 and TRBJ2-7; 9 nucleotides align to TRBD1. The CDR3 runs 15 residues. Germline assignment: CDR1 KGHSH and CDR2 LQKENI. The J segment lost 4 bases and the V segment lost 3 bases, leaving 7 bases of the junction unmatched.

The chain has TRBV28 and TRBJ2-7, with 8 bases fitting TRBD1. This CDR3 is built from 15 residues. Trimming cost V 1 base and J 1 base; bases outside gene matches: 3. Germline V CDR1 and CDR2: MDHEN, SYDVKM. The CDR3 sequence is CASSLSRQGSYEQYF. The CDR3 nucleotides read TGTGCCAGCAGTTTATCCCGACAGGGGTCCTACGAGCAGTACTTC.

There are many counts of this clonotype. The chain joins TRBV7-2 to TRBJ2-7; D is perhaps TRBD1 (7 bases). Germline V lookup: CDR1 SGHTA, CDR2 FQGNSA. V gave up 6 bases and J gave up 3 bases, with 21 bases separating them. The CDR3 spans 16 residues. The CDR3 DNA reads TGTGCCAGCAGTTTTCGGAGGACAGGAGGGAACTACGAGCAGTACTTC. Its protein product is CASSFRRTGGNYEQYF.

This sequence joins TRBV20-1 and TRBJ2-2, with D possibly matching TRBD2 (5 bases). This CDR3 spans 15 amino acids. The ends were cut back, 5 bases at V and 0 bases at J, with 13 bases in the middle. CDR1 and CDR2 from the germline V gene are DFQATT and SNEGSKA (reference sequence). The CDR3 sequence: CSAPLRGANTGELFF. In DNA, the CDR3 is TGCAGTGCTCCCCTCCGGGGAGCGAACACCGGGGAGCTGTTTTTT.

This chain joins TRBV28 and TRBJ2-1; D gene uncertain. This CDR3 comprises 15 residues. Germline V gives CDR1 MDHEN, CDR2 SYDVKM. V shed 3 bases and J shed 4 bases, with 13 bases lying between them. The CDR3, as DNA: TGTGCCAGCAGTTTTTCGCCGAGGCGGTACAATGAGCAGTTCTTC. Its protein is CASSFSPRRYNEQFF.

This clonotype has at least ten counts. CDR3 nucleotides: TGTGCCAGCGATCACGGGACTAGCGGCCCCTACAATGAGCAGTTCTTC. This codes for CASDHGTSGPYNEQFF. The chain is built from TRBV6-2 or TRBV6-3 and TRBJ2-1, with 11 bases aligning to TRBD2. The CDR3 totals 16 residues. Trimming removed 8 bases from V and 2 bases from J; junction bases left unmatched: 8. Germline V CDR1 and CDR2: MNHEY, SVGEGT.

The chain recombines TRBV7-2 with TRBJ1-4; D ambiguous. The CDR3 covers 12 residues. Trimming took off 7 bases at V and 6 bases at J, with 9 bases between the two ends. Germline V gene sequence: CDR1 SGHTA, CDR2 FQGNSA. The DNA for the CDR3 is TGTGCCAGCACCCGACCGGATGAAAAACTGTTTTTT. Its translation: CASTRPDEKLFF.

This clonotype was observed at least ten times. The CDR3 spells CASTGVGPQAFF. DNA of the CDR3: TGCGCCAGCACAGGGGTAGGTCCCCAAGCTTTCTTT. The chain carries TRBV5-1 and TRBJ1-1; a possible D gene is TRBD1 (6 bases). The CDR3 contains 12 residues. CDR1 and CDR2 (germline): SGHRS, YFSETQ. The V and J ends lost 6 bases and 9 bases respectively, with 15 bases between them.

This clonotype was seen many times. The rearrangement uses TRBV30 and TRBJ1-2; 8 nucleotides line up with TRBD1. V shed 7 bases and J 6 bases; nucleotides not matched to a gene: 10. From germline, CDR1 is GTSNPN and CDR2 SVGIG (reference sequence). This CDR3 contains 13 residues. The CDR3 loop reads CASRSDRADGYTF. In nucleotides, the CDR3 is TGTGCCTCGAGATCGGACAGGGCAGATGGCTACACCTTC.

Here the CDR3 reads CASSLRFSYNEQYF. CDR3 bases: TGTGCCAGCAGTTTGAGGTTCTCCTACAATGAGCAGTACTTC. V and J are TRBV6-5 and TRBJ2-1; no clear D gene. The DNA end favors TRBJ2-7, so the J call may be wrong. CDR3 size: 14 residues. The germline V gene has CDR1 MNHEY and CDR2 SVGAGI.